These 32 T cell receptor beta chains were all obtained from the same sample, sequenced in a study of T cell changes during pregnancy in multiple sclerosis. Generated by immunoSEQ multiplex PCR, the TCRdb table keeps only in-frame clones and is missing some. The sample carries 100,000 or so clones, approximately 92% recorded once. The sample here was peripheral blood, taken in the second trimester of pregnancy. These receptors came from a female donor with multiple sclerosis, enrolled in a pregnancy study.

The chain combines TRBV10-3 with TRBJ2-1, with 7 bases that match TRBD1. Per germline, CDR1 ENHRY and CDR2 SYGVKD. Trimming at V came to 5 bases and at J to 6 bases, leaving 4 bases not matched to a gene. There are 13 residues in the CDR3. CDR3 coding DNA: TGTGCCATCAGTAGTACAGGGGCCAATGAGCAGTTCTTC. Amino acids: CAISSTGANEQFF.

This clone was seen a single time. The chain combines TRBV11-2 with TRBJ2-7; 7 positions match TRBD2. The CDR3 has 15 residues. Germline values: CDR1 SGHAT, CDR2 FQNNGV. V gave up 4 bases and J gave up 0 bases; unmatched junction bases: 6. CDR3 region: CASSYFGGSSYEQYF. The CDR3 DNA reads as TGTGCCAGCAGCTATTTTGGCGGGAGCTCCTACGAGCAGTACTTC.

The V and J genes are TRBV5-1 and TRBJ2-3; D not certain. V was cut by 0 bases and J by 2 bases, with 10 bases left in between. This CDR3 is 15 amino acids long. The germline gives CDR1 SGHRS, CDR2 YFSETQ. CDR3 protein: CASSLEQPPTDTQYF. The CDR3 nucleotides are TGCGCCAGCAGCTTGGAACAGCCACCCACAGATACGCAGTATTTT.

The chain links TRBV21-1 to TRBJ2-7; TRBD2, as called in the table, went unchecked against the DNA. TRBV21-1 is a pseudogene. CDR3 length: 15 residues. The CDR3 DNA sequence: TGTGCCAGCAGCAAGGCGGGGCGGGAGAGGTACGAGCAGTACTTC. Amino acid sequence: CASSKAGRERYEQYF.

The V call is TRBV19, the J call TRBJ2-2; a possible D gene is TRBD1 (6 bases). The germline V gene has CDR1 LNHDA and CDR2 SQIVND (reference sequence). This CDR3 region has 16 residues. V lost 5 bases and J 1 base, leaving 14 bases between the germline ends. CDR3 in amino acids: CASSPPGTLNTGELFF. The CDR3 DNA is TGTGCCAGTAGTCCCCCCGGGACATTGAACACCGGGGAGCTGTTTTTT. Full variable domain (outside the CDR3, taken from reference TRBV19 and TRBJ2-2): DGGITQSPKYLFRKEGQNVTLSCEQNLNHDAMYWYRQDPGQGLRLIYYSQIVNDFQKGDIAEGYSVSREKKESFPLTVTSAQKNPTAFYLCASSPPGTLNTGELFFGEGSRLTVL.

The genes are TRBV14 and TRBJ2-1; D is undetermined. Deletions cut 5 bases from V and 9 bases from J, with 20 bases between. CDR1 SGHDN and CDR2 FVKESK come from the germline V gene. CDR3 length: 15 amino acids. The CDR3: CASSGYMGSSFEQFF. The CDR3 DNA reads as TGTGCCAGCAGCGGATATATGGGCTCTTCTTTTGAGCAGTTCTTC.

The chain links TRBV7-2 to TRBJ1-1; no firm D call. The CDR3 totals 13 residues. Germline V CDR1 and CDR2: SGHTA, FQGNSA. The V end lost 5 bases, the J end lost 11 bases, and 18 bases lay between the germline ends. DNA of the CDR3: TGTGCCAGCAGCGACCGACCAGGCGGGGAGGCTTTCTTT. This codes for CASSDRPGGEAFF.

The chain employs TRBV27 and TRBJ2-5; TRBD1 might be the D (6 bases). Germline CDR1 is MNHEY and CDR2 is SMNVEV (reference sequence). This CDR3 is 13 amino acids long. The ends were cut back, 3 bases at V and 6 bases at J, with 11 bases in the middle. The DNA for the CDR3 is TGTGCCAGCAGTTTGGGCAGGGGAAAGACCCAGTACTTC. Its translation is CASSLGRGKTQYF.

The chain employs TRBV6-1 and TRBJ2-7; 8 bases line up with TRBD1. The CDR3 sequence is 14 residues long. The trim removed 4 bases at V and 1 base at J, leaving 3 bases unmatched. From germline, CDR1 is MNHNS and CDR2 SASEGT. The CDR3 protein is CASSVWTGSYEQYF. The CDR3, as DNA: TGTGCCAGCAGTGTATGGACAGGGTCCTACGAGCAGTACTTC.

This clone was counted many times. The chain links TRBV15 to TRBJ2-5; D call uncertain. Germline CDR1 reads LNHNV; CDR2 reads YYDKDF (reference sequence). V lost 0 bases and J 5 bases, leaving 7 bases between the germline ends. The CDR3 loop spans 13 amino acids. The CDR3, as DNA: TGTGCCACCAGCAGAGATCCCGGGGAGACCCAGTACTTC. Its translation is CATSRDPGETQYF.

The chain uses TRBV25-1 and TRBJ2-7; 11 positions agree with TRBD1. Trimming cost V 3 bases and J 6 bases; bases outside gene matches: 4. The CDR3 runs to 14 residues. Germline CDR1 MGHDK, CDR2 SYGVNS. CDR3 region: CASSDSGTGGEQYF. DNA for the CDR3: TGTGCCAGCAGTGATTCCGGGACAGGGGGCGAGCAGTACTTC.

J is TRBJ2-7 and V is TRBV7-6; tentatively, D is TRBD1 (6 bases). The V and J ends lost 5 bases and 7 bases respectively, with 9 bases between them. The CDR3 has 11 residues. Germline V gene lookup returns CDR1 SGHVS and CDR2 FNYEAQ. The CDR3 region is CASSPGTEQYF. Here the CDR3 DNA reads TGTGCCAGCAGCCCAGGGACAGAGCAGTACTTC.

J is TRBJ1-5 and V is TRBV6-5; D not resolved. The CDR3 is 13 amino acids. From germline, CDR1 is MNHEY and CDR2 SVGAGI. V lost 3 bases and J lost 2, with 5 bases in between. CDR3 DNA: TGTGCCAGCAGTTATTTAGGCAATCAGCCCCAGCATTTT. As protein: CASSYLGNQPQHF.

This clone was recorded only once. This rearrangement joins TRBV2 to TRBJ2-3; tentative D call: TRBD2 (6 bases). There are 14 residues in the CDR3. Germline V gene lookup returns CDR1 SNHLY and CDR2 FYNNEI. V lost 1 base and J 4 bases, leaving 9 bases between the germline ends. This CDR3 is CASSEGLASDTQYF. In DNA form, the CDR3 reads TGTGCCAGCAGTGAAGGTCTAGCGTCAGATACGCAGTATTTT.

This clone came up once. The chain has TRBV9 and TRBJ2-5, with 8 bases lining up with TRBD2. The ends lost 0 bases at V and 6 bases at J; junction bases unmatched: 4. Germline V gene lookup returns CDR1 SGDLS and CDR2 YYNGEE. This CDR3 comprises 14 residues. The CDR3 sequence is CASSVGTSPQTQYF. CDR3 DNA sequence: TGTGCCAGCAGCGTAGGGACTAGCCCCCAGACCCAGTACTTC.

J is TRBJ1-1 and V is TRBV29-1, with D perhaps TRBD1 (5 bases). The V end was cut by 3 bases, the J end by 2 bases, with 16 bases between. CDR3 size: 15 residues. Germline V gene data show CDR1 as SQVTM and CDR2 as ANQGSEA. CDR3 loop: CSVDPRQLPNTEAFF. CDR3 in DNA: TGCAGCGTTGATCCACGACAGCTACCCAACACTGAAGCTTTCTTT.

CDR3 loop: CATSSRGGIGSYEQYF. CDR3 in DNA: TGTGCCACCAGCAGCAGAGGCGGGATAGGCTCCTACGAGCAGTACTTC. The rearrangement joins TRBV15 to TRBJ2-7, with a tentative D call TRBD2 (6 bases). The CDR3 totals 16 residues. The germline V gene has CDR1 LNHNV and CDR2 YYDKDF (reference sequence). The germline V and J ends were trimmed by 3 bases and 0 bases, with 15 bases remaining between them.

CDR3 nucleotides: TGCGCCAGCAGCTTGATGGGAACAGGGACCTACGAGCAGTACTTC. Its protein is CASSLMGTGTYEQYF. V and J are TRBV5-1 and TRBJ2-7, with D possibly being TRBD1 (6 bases). Per germline, CDR1 SGHRS and CDR2 YFSETQ. V gave up 1 base and J gave up 2 bases, with 13 bases separating them. CDR3 length: 15 amino acids. The variable domain in full, with the rest retrieved from reference TRBV5-1 and TRBJ2-7, is KAGVTQTPRYLIKTRGQQVTLSCSPISGHRSVSWYQQTPGQGLQFLFEYFSETQRNKGNFPGRFSGRQFSNSRSEMNVSTLELGDSALYLCASSLMGTGTYEQYFGPGTRLTVT.

This chain uses TRBV18 with TRBJ2-4; 7 bases align to TRBD1. This CDR3 has 15 amino acids. The trim removed 1 base at V and 5 bases at J, leaving 5 bases unmatched. The germline V gene encodes CDR1 KGHSH and CDR2 LQKENI. Written as DNA, the CDR3 is TGTGCCAGCTCACCACTGTCAGGGGGAGAAAACATTCAGTACTTC. Its translation: CASSPLSGGENIQYF. Together with reference TRBV18 and TRBJ2-4, the CDR3 gives the full variable domain: NAGVMQNPRHLVRRRGQEARLRCSPMKGHSHVYWYRQLPEEGLKFMVYLQKENIIDESGMPKERFSAEFPKEGPSILRIQQVVRGDSAAYFCASSPLSGGENIQYFGAGTRLSVL.

The chain links TRBV11-3 to TRBJ2-3; 9 bases line up with TRBD2. Losses at the gene ends were 5 bases for V and 1 base for J; bases not matched to a gene: 7. The CDR3 consists of 16 residues. Germline lookup yields CDR1 SGHNT and CDR2 YENEEA. The CDR3 here is CASSVGTSIGTDTQYF. Written as DNA, the CDR3 is TGTGCCAGCAGCGTCGGGACTAGCATTGGCACAGATACGCAGTATTTT.

This clone has a single count. The V and J genes are TRBV10-3 and TRBJ2-6; TRBD2 aligns across 7 bases. CDR3 size: 18 residues. In germline, CDR1 is ENHRY, CDR2 SYGVKD. The J segment lost 0 bases and the V segment lost 0 bases, leaving 5 bases of the junction unmatched. The CDR3 coding sequence is TGTGCCATCAGTGAGTCCCGGGGGAGGGGCTCTGGGGCCAACGTCCTGACTTTC. It yields the protein CAISESRGRGSGANVLTF.

This chain links TRBV7-2 with TRBJ2-7; TRBD1 matches at 9 bases. The length of the CDR3 is 15 residues. Germline CDR1 SGHTA, CDR2 FQGNSA. V lost 4 bases and J lost 3; bases outside the gene matches: 7. CDR3 bases: TGTGCCAGCAGCTCGGCTCGGACAGGGGACTACGAGCAGTACTTC. Its protein is CASSSARTGDYEQYF. Variable domain in full (rest from reference TRBV7-2 and TRBJ2-7): GAGVSQSPSNKVTEKGKDVELRCDPISGHTALYWYRQSLGQGLEFLIYFQGNSAPDKSGLPSDRFSAERTGGSVSTLTIQRTQQEDSAVYLCASSSARTGDYEQYFGPGTRLTVT.

The V gene is TRBV19, the J gene TRBJ1-5; D possibly corresponds to TRBD1 (5 bases). Germline CDR1 reads LNHDA; CDR2 reads SQIVND (reference sequence). The V end lost 5 bases, the J end lost 1 base, and 12 bases lay between the germline ends. The CDR3 is 15 residues long. CDR3 sequence (DNA): TGTGCCAGTAGTGGTTTAAGGGGCAGCAATCAGCCCCAGCATTTT. Translation: CASSGLRGSNQPQHF.

The rearrangement uses TRBV10-1 and TRBJ2-7; D is undetermined. Trimming took 2 bases from V and 3 from J, leaving 14 bases between them. CDR3 size: 15 residues. Looked up from germline, CDR1 is WNHNN and CDR2 is SYGVQD (reference sequence). DNA of the CDR3: TGCGCCAGCAGTGAGGAACGACACGTAAACTACGAGCAGTACTTC. Residues: CASSEERHVNYEQYF.

The J gene is TRBJ2-3, the V gene TRBV28, with TRBD2 identical over 11 bases. Trimming cost V 4 bases and J 4 bases; bases outside gene matches: 7. This CDR3 region has 16 residues. Per the germline V gene, CDR1 is MDHEN and CDR2 is SYDVKM. The chain's CDR3 is CASSSPVAGGADTQYF. CDR3 nucleotide sequence: TGTGCCAGCAGTTCCCCCGTAGCGGGAGGGGCAGATACGCAGTATTTT.

The chain employs TRBV27 and TRBJ2-2; the D gene is possibly TRBD2 (5 bases). The CDR3 extends over 14 amino acids. Germline assignment: CDR1 MNHEY and CDR2 SMNVEV (reference sequence). Trimming cost V 0 bases and J 7 bases, with 9 bases left between them. DNA of the CDR3: TGTGCCAGCAGTTTATCCCTAGCCATCGGGGAGCTGTTTTTT. It encodes CASSLSLAIGELFF.

V is TRBV5-6 and J is TRBJ2-7, with D possibly being TRBD2 (6 bases). V dropped 5 bases and J dropped 4 bases, with 19 bases sitting between them. The CDR3 length is 15 residues. The V gene's germline CDR1 is SGHDT and CDR2 YYEEEE. Here the CDR3 reads CASRGGAGKGYEQYF. CDR3 DNA: TGTGCCAGCAGGGGGGGAGCGGGTAAAGGATACGAGCAGTACTTC.

This clone was recorded only once. The rearrangement joins TRBV19 to TRBJ1-1; D is uncertain. This CDR3 has 15 amino acids. Germline values: CDR1 LNHDA, CDR2 SQIVND (reference sequence). Between the trimmed V and J ends, which lost 9 bases and 2 bases, there was a span of 19 bases. CDR3 sequence reads: CASIPAGGFNTEAFF. In DNA form, the CDR3 reads TGTGCCAGCATCCCGGCAGGAGGATTTAACACTGAAGCTTTCTTT.

This clone has just one count. The V and J genes are TRBV10-2 and TRBJ1-4; D is perhaps TRBD1 (5 bases). The V gene's germline CDR1 is WSHSY and CDR2 SAAADI. The CDR3 runs 13 residues. Trimming left V 3 bases short and J 8 bases short, with 10 bases between. CDR3 in DNA: TGCGCCAGCAGTGAAGGGGTATGGGAAAAACTGTTTTTT. Amino acids: CASSEGVWEKLFF.

This clone was picked up a small number of times. The chain links TRBV19 to TRBJ2-7; TRBD1 is a possible D gene (6 bases). V was pared by 9 bases and J by 0 bases, with 15 bases between. From germline, CDR1 is LNHDA and CDR2 SQIVND (reference sequence). The CDR3 consists of 14 residues. The CDR3 DNA reads as TGTGCCAGCTCTGACAGGCTTAGCTCCTACGAGCAGTACTTC. As protein: CASSDRLSSYEQYF.

In its sample, this clone was seen once. V is TRBV7-9 and J is TRBJ1-3; TRBD1 aligns across 8 bases. Germline CDR1 reads SEHNR; CDR2 reads FQNEAQ (reference sequence). V shed 5 bases, J shed 0 bases, and the junction held 6 bases outside the gene matches. There are 16 residues in the CDR3. The CDR3 DNA reads TGTGCCAGCAGCCCTTGGACAGGGCTCTCTGGAAACACCATATATTTT. Translated: CASSPWTGLSGNTIYF.

The rearrangement uses TRBV19 and TRBJ2-7; 7 nucleotides match TRBD1. With V trimmed by 7 bases and J by 2 bases, 11 bases remained unmatched. CDR3 length: 15 amino acids. Germline CDR1 and CDR2: LNHDA and SQIVND (reference sequence). This CDR3 reads CASKAQSGQAYEQYF. The CDR3 region has the DNA TGTGCCAGTAAAGCTCAGTCAGGACAGGCCTACGAGCAGTACTTC.